These 21 T cell receptor beta chains were all obtained from the same sample, sequenced in a study of OX40 agonist ivuxolimab in advanced cancers. The library was generated by the immunoSEQ multiplex PCR assay. This immuneACCESS table, as held by TCRdb, lists in-frame sequences with V and J called but not all clones. Of the missing ones, under half trace to an unresolved V gene in checked studies; the others have no known cause. Within this sample are approximately 15,000 clones, with roughly 90% of them counted one time only. The top ten clonotypes cover 20% of the sample. The sample was CD4+ or CD8+ T cells sorted from blood, taken in a trial of the OX40 agonist ivuxolimab. These receptors were taken from an adult with an advanced solid tumor such as melanoma, head and neck, liver or kidney cancer.

The chain combines TRBV18 with TRBJ2-4, with a tentative D call TRBD2 (6 bases). The CDR3 runs to 17 residues. The germline V gene encodes CDR1 KGHSH and CDR2 LQKENI. Trimming cost V 6 bases and J 1 base, with 19 bases left between them. The chain's CDR3 is CASSVQGGSSAKNIQYF. In nucleotides, the CDR3 is TGTGCCAGCTCGGTCCAAGGAGGGTCTAGTGCCAAAAACATTCAGTACTTC. The full variable domain, with the rest looked up from reference TRBV18 and TRBJ2-4, is NAGVMQNPRHLVRRRGQEARLRCSPMKGHSHVYWYRQLPEEGLKFMVYLQKENIIDESGMPKERFSAEFPKEGPSILRIQQVVRGDSAAYFCASSVQGGSSAKNIQYFGAGTRLSVL.

The chain is built from TRBV18 and TRBJ2-7; TRBD1 is a possible D gene (6 bases). The CDR3 runs 14 residues. Germline V lookup: CDR1 KGHSH, CDR2 LQKENI. Trimming removed 3 bases at V and 4 bases at J, with 13 bases between. The CDR3 loop is CASSPGQLGYEQYF. The CDR3 bases are TGTGCCAGCTCACCCGGACAGTTGGGATACGAGCAGTACTTC.

The V call is TRBV7-2, the J call TRBJ2-2; the match to TRBD2 covers 8 bases. Losses at the gene ends were 6 bases for V and 1 base for J; bases not matched to a gene: 4. The length of the CDR3 is 15 residues. CDR1 and CDR2 (germline): SGHTA, FQGNSA. Here the CDR3 DNA reads TGTGCCAGCAGTAGTAGCGGGGTGAACACCGGGGAGCTGTTTTTT. Translating it yields CASSSSGVNTGELFF.

The chain has TRBV5-1 and TRBJ2-6; tentative D call: TRBD1 (5 bases). V lost 2 bases, J lost 0 bases, and 6 bases lay in between. The V gene's germline CDR1 is SGHRS and CDR2 YFSETQ. The CDR3 covers 15 residues. Written as DNA, the CDR3 is TGCGCCAGCAGCTTTACAGGCTCTGGGGCCAACGTCCTGACTTTC. Its protein product is CASSFTGSGANVLTF.

The J gene is TRBJ2-1, the V gene TRBV7-9, with 7 bases matching TRBD2. Germline assignment: CDR1 SEHNR and CDR2 FQNEAQ (reference sequence). V gave up 0 bases and J gave up 0 bases; unmatched junction bases: 11. The CDR3 runs 19 residues. The CDR3 spells CASSLAPYLAAFSYNEQFF. CDR3 coding DNA: TGTGCCAGCAGCTTAGCGCCCTATCTAGCGGCCTTCTCCTACAATGAGCAGTTCTTC.

The V and J genes are TRBV29-1 and TRBJ1-1, with TRBD1 matching over 10 bases. The CDR3 contains 13 residues. V lost 3 bases, J lost 10 bases, and 8 bases stayed unmatched. The germline gives CDR1 SQVTM, CDR2 ANQGSEA. The CDR3 DNA is TGCAGCGTTGAGGGACAGGGGATTTATAGAGCTTTCTTT. This gives the protein CSVEGQGIYRAFF.

The count of this clone is one. The J gene is TRBJ2-2, the V gene TRBV10-3; D uncertain. The germline V gene has CDR1 ENHRY and CDR2 SYGVKD. Trimming took off 3 bases at V and 5 bases at J, with 16 bases between the two ends. This CDR3 is 16 amino acids long. CDR3 nucleotides: TGTGCCATCAGTGAAGCCGCGGTTGATCCGACCGGGGAGCTGTTTTTT. Protein product: CAISEAAVDPTGELFF.

The chain links TRBV28 to TRBJ2-7; D possibly corresponds to TRBD1 (6 bases). V lost 6 bases to trimming and J lost 4 bases, with 13 bases between them. This CDR3 has 13 amino acids. Looked up from germline, CDR1 is MDHEN and CDR2 is SYDVKM. CDR3 in DNA: TGTGCCAGCAGAACCCCCAGGGGTTACGAGCAGTACTTC. Its translation is CASRTPRGYEQYF.

This clone was seen once. The chain couples TRBV19 to TRBJ1-2; 8 bases fit TRBD1. After removal of 6 bases from V and 7 bases from J, the junction contained 10 bases not matched to a gene. Germline V CDR1 and CDR2: LNHDA, SQIVND (reference sequence). The CDR3 runs to 14 residues. The CDR3 spells CASSRQGNSGGYTF. The CDR3 nucleotides read TGTGCCAGTAGCCGACAGGGGAACTCCGGTGGCTACACCTTC.

The chain couples TRBV25-1 to TRBJ2-3; tentative D call: TRBD1 (6 bases). V lost 5 bases and J lost 4, with 10 bases in between. From germline, CDR1 is MGHDK and CDR2 SYGVNS. The CDR3 extends over 13 amino acids. CDR3 in DNA: TGTGCCAGCAGTAGGGGGAGCCCAGATACGCAGTATTTT. It yields the protein CASSRGSPDTQYF.

The chain combines TRBV28 with TRBJ2-7; 11 bases fit TRBD2. V shed 4 bases, J shed 3 bases, and the junction held 5 bases outside the gene matches. Germline V lookup: CDR1 MDHEN, CDR2 SYDVKM. CDR3 length: 15 residues. CDR3: CASSSRTSGLYEQYF. The CDR3 DNA is TGTGCCAGCAGTTCCAGGACTAGCGGGCTCTACGAGCAGTACTTC.

This clone appeared a single time. The chain recombines TRBV6-5 with TRBJ1-1, with D hard to call. In germline, CDR1 is MNHEY, CDR2 SVGAGI. The CDR3 is 14 amino acids. Trimming took 6 bases from V and 5 from J, leaving 16 bases between them. CDR3: CASSQEEGRTEAFF. In nucleotides, the CDR3 is TGTGCCAGCAGCCAGGAGGAGGGTCGGACTGAAGCTTTCTTT.

Only a few counts were recorded for this clone. The chain couples TRBV5-4 to TRBJ2-7, with 10 positions matching TRBD1. V lost 5 bases and J lost 7; bases outside the gene matches: 15. The germline CDR1 and CDR2 sequences are SGHNT and YYREEE (reference sequence). CDR3 size: 16 residues. DNA for the CDR3: TGTGCCAGCAGACCAGTTTCCGGGACAGGGGTGGGGGAGCAGTACTTC. Translated, it gives CASRPVSGTGVGEQYF.

The chain carries TRBV27 and TRBJ2-1; 7 nucleotides align to TRBD1. J gave up 6 bases and V 3 bases, and 2 bases lay outside the gene matches. The CDR3 length is 13 residues. Germline CDR1 MNHEY, CDR2 SMNVEV (reference sequence). CDR3 bases: TGTGCCAGCAGTTTTCGGGACAGCAATGAGCAGTTCTTC. Translating gives CASSFRDSNEQFF.

The chain has TRBV27 and TRBJ2-1, with D perhaps being TRBD1 or TRBD2 (5 bases each). The CDR3 contains 17 residues. CDR1 MNHEY and CDR2 SMNVEV come from the germline V gene (reference sequence). Deletions cut 0 bases from V and 1 base from J, with 13 bases between. The CDR3 DNA sequence: TGTGCCAGCAGTTTATCGAGTGGGACGTGGTCCTACAATGAGCAGTTCTTC. It specifies CASSLSSGTWSYNEQFF.

The chain uses TRBV29-1 and TRBJ2-1, with 15 bases that match TRBD2. Germline trimming cut 8 bases from V and 4 bases from J; bases unmatched to any gene: 9. The CDR3 spans 16 residues. Looked up from germline, CDR1 is SQVTM and CDR2 is ANQGSEA. This chain's CDR3 is CSTGTSGRSPYNEQFF. The CDR3 nucleotides are TGCAGCACCGGGACTAGCGGGAGGAGCCCTTACAATGAGCAGTTCTTC.

The J gene is TRBJ2-1, the V gene TRBV29-1, with 9 positions matching TRBD2. The germline gives CDR1 SQVTM, CDR2 ANQGSEA. The CDR3 is 15 residues long. The V and J ends lost 2 bases and 8 bases, in that order; junction bases with no gene match: 10. CDR3 loop: CSVELPSGTLDEQFF. The CDR3 DNA reads as TGCAGCGTTGAATTGCCTAGCGGGACTTTGGATGAGCAGTTCTTC.

The rearrangement uses TRBV7-2 and TRBJ2-7; 7 nucleotides agree with TRBD1. Per germline, CDR1 SGHTA and CDR2 FQGNSA. The CDR3 totals 15 residues. With 1 base clipped from V and 4 bases from J, the junction kept 7 bases outside the gene matches. The CDR3 DNA reads as TGTGCCAGCAGCTTAGGGGCAGGGGGACGGTACGAGCAGTACTTC. Its translation is CASSLGAGGRYEQYF.

This chain links TRBV5-4 with TRBJ1-3; 7 bases line up with TRBD1. This CDR3 has 15 residues. V trimming: 3 bases; J trimming: 0 bases; junction bases outside the gene matches: 3. Germline lookup yields CDR1 SGHNT and CDR2 YYREEE (reference sequence). The CDR3 DNA follows: TGTGCCAGCAGCTCGGGACAGAGCTCTGGAAACACCATATATTTT. Amino acid sequence: CASSSGQSSGNTIYF.

The CDR3 reads CASSVAVNSPLHF. Written as DNA, the CDR3 is TGTGCCAGCAGTGTGGCAGTTAATTCACCCCTCCACTTT. The chain links TRBV6-1 to TRBJ1-6; D unresolved. Trimming removed 4 bases at V and 6 bases at J, with 7 bases between. Looked up from germline, CDR1 is MNHNS and CDR2 is SASEGT. CDR3 length: 13 residues.

CDR3: CASSQDQGAGATNEKLFF. CDR3 DNA sequence: TGTGCCAGCAGCCAAGACCAGGGGGCCGGCGCAACTAATGAAAAACTGTTTTTT. This chain joins TRBV4-2 and TRBJ1-4; 8 nucleotides match TRBD1. Germline V lookup: CDR1 LGHNA, CDR2 YNFKEQ. The junction had 6 bases not matched to a gene; V was cut back by 0 bases and J by 0 bases. The CDR3 runs to 18 residues.